This TCR beta chain was obtained from a study of beta chain features in type 1 diabetes (dated by TCRdb to about 2018). Regarding the complete study: Patients and healthy donors did not differ in mean age, gender distribution, total cell number or subset yield. Across all samples, about 110 million sorted cells were examined, and cell number per subset correlated strongly with RNA yield. In the study, TCRB repertoires of sorted circulating CD4+ T cell subsets from recently diagnosed type 1 diabetes patients were compared with those of matched healthy donors. Regulatory and stem cell-like memory subsets were isolated from only 8 patients and roughly eight healthy donors, whereas naive and central memory subsets came from all 30 or so donors. Study-wide findings and limitations: Naive, central memory and regulatory TCRB repertoires appeared to be more alike among patients than among healthy donors. Because the HLA sub-analyses included only small numbers of individuals, any influence of HLA type on TCRB rearrangement was left unresolved. Because cDNA was sequenced instead of genomic DNA, highly expressing activated cells could be over-represented, though the groups showed no difference in activation or CD3 levels. A moderate but significant shortening of TCRB CDR3 length was observed in type 1 diabetes patients in all four CD4+ subsets. Fewer insertions and more nucleotide deletions at VDJ recombination sites were observed in patients with type 1 diabetes, implying thymic rearrangement abnormalities. Shorter templates might be favored by PCR, yet because patient and control samples were amplified and corrected together, any such skew would affect both groups equally.

Each donor gave one peripheral blood draw, averaging approximately 0.11 L, which was collected into heparinised tubes. Using a panel that included CD45RO, CCR7, CD25, CD127, CD95 and CD27, naive, central memory, regulatory and stem cell-like memory CD4+ T cells were sorted on a BD FACSAria II. A purity above 98% was achieved for all sorted populations. PBMCs were isolated immediately by Lymphoprep density gradient centrifugation and stained directly without culture. So that batch effects would be minimized, each experiment stained and sorted samples in pairs, pairing one healthy donor with one patient. Cut back by 0 bases and 4 bases, the V and J ends lie 9 bases apart. The CDR3, from cysteine to phenylalanine, totals 14 residues. The CDR3 DNA has 42 bases and is translated from base 1. From a lookup of the germline V gene, CDR1 and CDR2 are LGHNA and YSLEER. Notes on this clone: Its binding antigen is unknown. No qualities accompany the bases; no much larger clone lies one base away. Distinct nucleotide sequences in the sample also encode this CDR3.

All of the isolated RNA was reverse transcribed with the High Capacity cDNA Reverse Transcription Kit, so expressed TCRB transcripts were sequenced. Naive, central memory and regulatory T cell samples underwent deep immunoSEQ sequencing, averaging approximately 3.5 million total reads per sample. Sorted cells were lysed in RLT buffer, and RNA was extracted using DNase-treated RNeasy Micro or Mini kits according to cell number. Each cell subset was processed separately to prevent cross-contamination, with patient and healthy donor samples processed together. The immunoSEQ multiplex PCR was used to amplify TCRB sequences from cDNA, yielding 87-bp fragments that span the CDR3 region. Sequencing of the amplicons was performed on the Illumina HiSeq platform. The authors processed their data as follows. PCR bias was corrected computationally using synthetic template baselines, and reads within Hamming distance 2 were collapsed, with unmergeable singletons discarded. Reads were aligned against IMGT so that V, D and J genes, CDR3 length and insertions or deletions at six rearrangement sites could be assigned. Within each subset, clonotype counts were normalized to sorted cell number, and only after that were true diversity and Gini coefficients computed with the tcR R package. The overlap coefficient, calculated on TCRB nucleotide sequences, was used to quantify repertoire sharing. Out-of-frame TCRB sequences from naive cells were analyzed as a proxy for the pre-selection repertoire. Drawn from immuneACCESS, this table holds only the in-frame rearrangements with V and J called that TCRdb kept. Clones are partly lost; checked studies trace under half to an unresolved V gene and leave the rest unexplained. V, J and clone size are those of that table, while D and trimming were read from the DNA. Across this sample there are some 640,000 clones, with roughly an eighth seen only once. The top ten hold just under 0.04% of the sample.

The receptor chain draws on TRBV4-3 and TRBJ1-2; matching of 5 bases hints at TRBD1 as the D gene. The sequence was collected from a young man with type 1 diabetes. Sequenced sample: naive CD4+ T cells from blood. In the paper's terms, the cell subset or site label means: true naive CD4+ T cells. The sequence in DNA is TGCGCCAGCAGCCAAGAGACGGGGCCCTATGGCTACACCTTC. This sequence encodes CASSQETGPYGYTF.